Each of the 14 T cell receptor beta chains below was sequenced from the same sample in a study of graft-versus-host responses after intestinal transplantation. TCRdb's copy holds only in-frame clones and misses some; the assay was immunoSEQ multiplex PCR. The data show 90,000 to 150,000 clones, with approximately 95% seen just once and roughly 3% held by the top ten. Their recognized antigens are unknown. The material was unstimulated CD8+ T cells sorted from spleen or lymph node cells, obtained before intestinal transplant. Receptors were obtained from a human donor who received an intestinal transplant.

This chain joins TRBV28 and TRBJ1-1; D unclear. CDR1 and CDR2 from the germline V gene are MDHEN and SYDVKM. Trimming stripped 2 bases from V and 4 bases from J, with 11 bases between. This CDR3 comprises 14 residues. The CDR3: CASSLGGVVTEAFF. CDR3 nucleotide sequence: TGTGCCAGCAGTTTAGGTGGGGTCGTCACTGAAGCTTTCTTT.

The chain links TRBV6-5 to TRBJ2-1, with D perhaps assigned TRBD1 or TRBD2 (5 bases each). The CDR3 extends over 14 amino acids. Germline CDR1 reads MNHEY; CDR2 reads SVGAGI. Trimming stripped 2 bases from V and 5 bases from J, with 10 bases between. The CDR3 region has the DNA TGTGCCAGCAGTTACACTAGACAGAACAATGAGCAGTTCTTC. This sequence encodes CASSYTRQNNEQFF.

On this clone itself: A junction end diverges from the germline sequence, so it may reflect a read error. The chain couples TRBV13 to TRBJ2-7, with a tentative D call TRBD1 (6 bases). The CDR3 runs to 13 residues. The germline V gene has CDR1 PRHDT and CDR2 FYEKMQ (reference sequence). The CDR3 protein is CASTIQGSHEQYF. CDR3 DNA sequence: TGTGCCAGCACCATACAGGGCTCCCACGAGCAGTACTTC.

This sequence joins TRBV6-1 and TRBJ1-2, with D tentatively TRBD1 (5 bases). Germline lookup yields CDR1 MNHNS and CDR2 SASEGT. The length of the CDR3 is 12 residues. V was pared by 1 base and J by 10 bases, with 10 bases between. CDR3 in DNA: TGTGCCAGCAGTGAAGGGGGGACCGTCTACACCTTC. It is translated as CASSEGGTVYTF.

This chain joins TRBV30 and TRBJ1-1; 9 bases match TRBD1. Germline lookup yields CDR1 GTSNPN and CDR2 SVGIG (reference sequence). Germline trimming cut 1 base from V and 9 bases from J; bases unmatched to any gene: 9. CDR3 size: 14 residues. For the CDR3, the DNA is TGTGCCTGGAGTGCCCTTCCCGGACAGGGGAAAGCTTTCTTT. Translation gives CAWSALPGQGKAFF.

The rearrangement joins TRBV30 to TRBJ1-6; no reliable D call. Per germline, CDR1 GTSNPN and CDR2 SVGIG (reference sequence). Deletions cut 0 bases from V and 7 bases from J, with 1 base between. The CDR3 has 11 amino acids. The CDR3 DNA is TGTGCCTGGAGTGTAAATTCACCCCTCCACTTT. It translates to CAWSVNSPLHF. Full variable domain (remainder filled in from reference TRBV30 and TRBJ1-6): SQTIHQWPATLVQPVGSPLSLECTVEGTSNPNLYWYRQAAGRGLQLLFYSVGIGQISSEVPQNLSASRPQDRQFILSSKKLLLSDSGFYLCAWSVNSPLHFGNGTRLTVT.

The chain uses TRBV13 and TRBJ2-1; 9 positions agree with TRBD1. Trimming removed 4 bases from V and 9 bases from J; junction bases left unmatched: 10. The V gene's germline CDR1 is PRHDT and CDR2 FYEKMQ (reference sequence). The CDR3 sequence is 15 residues long. CDR3 sequence (DNA): TGTGCCAGCAGCTACCGGACAGGGGCGCGGGGTGAGCAGTTCTTC. Its protein is CASSYRTGARGEQFF. Using reference TRBV13 and TRBJ2-1 for the parts outside the CDR3, the full variable domain is AAGVIQSPRHLIKEKRETATLKCYPIPRHDTVYWYQQGPGQDPQFLISFYEKMQSDKGSIPDRFSAQQFSDYHSELNMSSLELGDSALYFCASSYRTGARGEQFFGPGTRLTVL.

V gene TRBV2 combines with J gene TRBJ2-1; 7 nucleotides match TRBD1. The CDR3 has 15 amino acids. V lost 5 bases, J lost 2 bases, and 6 bases stayed unmatched. Germline lookup yields CDR1 SNHLY and CDR2 FYNNEI. The CDR3 DNA reads as TGTGCCAGCAGTTCGGACAGGAGCCCCTACAATGAGCAGTTCTTC. Translating gives CASSSDRSPYNEQFF.

This chain uses TRBV4-1 with TRBJ2-7, with no clear D. The CDR3 runs to 17 residues. Germline lookup yields CDR1 MGHRA and CDR2 YSYEKL. Trimming took off 1 base at V and 0 bases at J, with 16 bases between the two ends. DNA of the CDR3: TGCGCCAGCAGCCAAGTAAAGACTCAAGATAGCTCCTACGAGCAGTACTTC. It codes for CASSQVKTQDSSYEQYF.

The genes are TRBV5-4 and TRBJ2-3, with TRBD2 as a possible D gene (5 bases). The CDR3 loop spans 16 amino acids. Trimming shortened V by 1 base and J by 2 bases, and 14 bases separated the two germline ends. CDR1 is SGHNT and CDR2 is YYREEE in the germline V gene (reference sequence). The CDR3 here is CASSLRSGAITDTQYF. The CDR3 region has the DNA TGTGCCAGCAGCTTGCGCAGCGGCGCGATCACAGATACGCAGTATTTT.

The rearrangement uses TRBV2 and TRBJ1-1; 10 bases match TRBD1. The CDR3 is 13 amino acids. Per germline, CDR1 SNHLY and CDR2 FYNNEI. The J segment lost 6 bases and the V segment lost 6 bases, leaving 4 bases of the junction unmatched. The CDR3 spells CASRRDRGAEAFF. The CDR3 DNA reads TGTGCCAGCAGACGGGACAGGGGCGCTGAAGCTTTCTTT.

The chain recombines TRBV6-5 with TRBJ1-1; D unclear. Trimming cost V 5 bases and J 1 base, with 8 bases left between them. The length of the CDR3 is 13 residues. Germline lookup yields CDR1 MNHEY and CDR2 SVGAGI. The CDR3 loop reads CASSQGTNTEAFF. The DNA for the CDR3 is TGTGCCAGCAGTCAAGGAACGAACACTGAAGCTTTCTTT.

This chain uses TRBV18 with TRBJ2-1, with 12 bases lining up with TRBD2. The CDR3 length is 20 residues. Germline CDR1 reads KGHSH; CDR2 reads LQKENI. The junction had 13 bases not matched to a gene; V was cut back by 4 bases and J by 0 bases. In DNA form, the CDR3 reads TGTGCCAGCTCACTATCTAGCGGGAGGGCGCATCGTAGCTCCTACAATGAGCAGTTCTTC. Amino acids: CASSLSSGRAHRSSYNEQFF.

V is TRBV28 and J is TRBJ2-7; tentatively, D is TRBD1 or TRBD2 (5 bases each). This CDR3 region has 13 residues. Trimming pared 6 bases from V and 2 bases from J, leaving 11 bases between. The germline V gene encodes CDR1 MDHEN and CDR2 SYDVKM. Here the CDR3 reads CASRGDGTYEQYF. In DNA, the CDR3 is TGTGCCAGCAGGGGGGACGGTACCTACGAGCAGTACTTC.